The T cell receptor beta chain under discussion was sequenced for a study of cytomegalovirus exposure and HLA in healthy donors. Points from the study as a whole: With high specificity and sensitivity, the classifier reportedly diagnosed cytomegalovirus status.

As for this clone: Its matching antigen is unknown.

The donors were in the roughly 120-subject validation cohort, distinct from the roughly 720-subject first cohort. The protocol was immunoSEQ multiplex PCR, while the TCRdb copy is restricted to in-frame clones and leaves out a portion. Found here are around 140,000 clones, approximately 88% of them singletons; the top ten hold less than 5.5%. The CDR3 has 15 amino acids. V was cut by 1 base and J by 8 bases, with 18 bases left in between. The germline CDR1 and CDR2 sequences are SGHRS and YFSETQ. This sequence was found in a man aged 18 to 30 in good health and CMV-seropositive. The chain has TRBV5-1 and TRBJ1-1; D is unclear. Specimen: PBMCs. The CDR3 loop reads CASSLRSATRLEAFF. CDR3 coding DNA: TGCGCCAGCAGCTTGAGATCTGCGACTCGACTAGAAGCTTTCTTT. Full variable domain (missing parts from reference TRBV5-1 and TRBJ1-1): KAGVTQTPRYLIKTRGQQVTLSCSPISGHRSVSWYQQTPGQGLQFLFEYFSETQRNKGNFPGRFSGRQFSNSRSEMNVSTLELGDSALYLCASSLRSATRLEAFFGQGTRLTVV.